The 27 T cell receptor beta chains presented below share a single source sample, sequenced in a study of shared clonotypes between healthy human individuals (dated by TCRdb to about 2020). Library construction relied on the immunoSEQ multiplex PCR assay. The source is immuneACCESS, and TCRdb retained only in-frame sequences with V and J called. Part of the clones is not carried over; for the studies checked, unresolved V genes explain less than half of this, and the remainder is unexplained. The sample yields millions of clones; more than 85% were counted once. The biggest ten clones account for more than 1.5% of the sample. CD8 naive samples consisted of CD45RO-negative cells that were positively selected for CCR7, yielding a CD45RA+CCR7+ population without TemRA cells. Material: naive CD8+ T cells from PBMCs. The intended sense of this specimen's cell subset or site label: CD45RA+CCR7+. The receptors here all came from a young man in good health. Some clones in this sample may be carry-over from other donors' samples.

This clone appeared a single time. The V gene is TRBV30, the J gene TRBJ2-3; D perhaps matches TRBD1 (5 bases). Germline V gene lookup returns CDR1 GTSNPN and CDR2 SVGIG (reference sequence). Trimming shortened V by 1 base and J by 4 bases, and 9 bases separated the two germline ends. The CDR3 totals 13 residues. The CDR3 nucleotides read TGTGCCTGGAGTGAGACAGCCTCAGATACGCAGTATTTT. Translated: CAWSETASDTQYF.

The chain combines TRBV30 with TRBJ1-5; 9 bases map to TRBD1. CDR1 is GTSNPN and CDR2 is SVGIG in the germline V gene (reference sequence). There are 15 residues in the CDR3. J was trimmed by 3 bases and V by 2 bases; bases with no gene match: 5. CDR3 sequence reads: CAWSQGQGYNQPQHF. The CDR3 bases are TGTGCCTGGAGTCAGGGACAGGGTTACAATCAGCCCCAGCATTTT.

The chain employs TRBV10-3 and TRBJ1-2; TRBD1 matches 7 bases. The CDR3 totals 13 residues. Germline V gives CDR1 ENHRY, CDR2 SYGVKD. The J segment lost 4 bases and the V segment lost 4 bases, leaving 3 bases of the junction unmatched. This CDR3 is CAISGGQAYGYTF. The CDR3 nucleotides are TGTGCCATCAGTGGAGGACAGGCCTATGGCTACACCTTC.

This chain links TRBV21-1 with TRBJ2-1; the D call TRBD2 from the table was never checked on the DNA. TRBV21-1 is a listed pseudogene. This CDR3 has 20 residues. DNA for the CDR3: TGTGCCAGCAGCAAAATAGCGGGAGGGCCGATTACGAGGTCCTACAATGAGCAGTTCTTC. Its translation is CASSKIAGGPITRSYNEQFF.

The V and J genes are TRBV19 and TRBJ2-3; D uncertain. This CDR3 region has 13 residues. V lost 7 bases and J lost 1, with 9 bases in between. Germline loops: CDR1 LNHDA, CDR2 SQIVND (reference sequence). The CDR3 DNA follows: TGTGCCAGTATGCTAGAGGGCACAGATACGCAGTATTTT. This encodes CASMLEGTDTQYF.

The chain recombines TRBV28 with TRBJ2-7, with 9 bases lining up with TRBD2. Germline CDR1 reads MDHEN; CDR2 reads SYDVKM. V was pared by 2 bases and J by 5 bases, with 7 bases of the junction left unmatched. The CDR3 has 15 amino acids. The CDR3 region is CASSLEREAVDEQYF. The CDR3 nucleotides are TGTGCCAGCAGTTTAGAGCGGGAGGCTGTGGACGAGCAGTACTTC.

The rearrangement links TRBV6-6 to TRBJ1-5; maybe TRBD1 (5 bases). The CDR3 contains 15 residues. Germline assignment: CDR1 MNHNY and CDR2 SVGAGI (reference sequence). Trimming stripped 4 bases from V and 0 bases from J, with 10 bases between. DNA of the CDR3: TGTGCCAGCAGTTCCACCAGGGATAGCAATCAGCCCCAGCATTTT. It codes for CASSSTRDSNQPQHF.

Concerning this clone: The sample contains more than one DNA sequence encoding this CDR3. This rearrangement joins TRBV2 to TRBJ2-7; D is ambiguous. The CDR3 is 12 residues long. The germline V gene has CDR1 SNHLY and CDR2 FYNNEI. V gave up 1 base and J gave up 3 bases, with 4 bases separating them. The CDR3 reads CASSEGFYEQYF. Written as DNA, the CDR3 is TGTGCCAGCAGTGAAGGGTTCTACGAGCAGTACTTC.

The gene calls are TRBV28 and TRBJ2-1; 10 bases are shared with TRBD2. Trimming took 6 bases from V and 0 from J; bases not matched to a gene: 14. Per the germline V gene, CDR1 is MDHEN and CDR2 is SYDVKM. The CDR3 spans 19 residues. The CDR3 bases are TGTGCCAGCAGGCCCCAGACTAGCGGGTTGATCTTCTCCTACAATGAGCAGTTCTTC. Residues: CASRPQTSGLIFSYNEQFF.

In its sample, this clone was seen once. CDR3 in amino acids: CATSSRTSGRAGEQYF. DNA of the CDR3: TGTGCCACCAGCAGTCGGACTAGCGGGAGGGCCGGGGAGCAGTACTTC. The chain is built from TRBV15 and TRBJ2-7, with 15 bases lining up with TRBD2. The V gene's germline CDR1 is LNHNV and CDR2 YYDKDF (reference sequence). With V trimmed by 3 bases and J by 7 bases, 7 bases remained unmatched. CDR3 size: 16 residues.

This chain links TRBV9 with TRBJ2-2, with 8 bases fitting TRBD1. J gave up 5 bases and V 6 bases, and 3 bases lay outside the gene matches. Germline V gene data show CDR1 as SGDLS and CDR2 as YYNGEE. The CDR3 spans 13 residues. This CDR3 reads CASNQGATGELFF. CDR3 DNA: TGTGCCAGCAACCAGGGGGCTACCGGGGAGCTGTTTTTT.

A word on this clone: This sample includes further DNA sequences coding for the same CDR3. This chain joins TRBV7-9 and TRBJ2-5, with 7 nucleotides matching TRBD2. The V gene's germline CDR1 is SEHNR and CDR2 FQNEAQ (reference sequence). The CDR3 runs to 14 residues. V lost 1 base, J lost 3 bases, and 2 bases stayed unmatched. CDR3: CASSLGLAEETQYF. CDR3 bases: TGTGCCAGCAGCTTAGGGCTAGCGGAAGAGACCCAGTACTTC.

This chain links TRBV11-2 with TRBJ1-1; D may be TRBD1 (6 bases). The CDR3 covers 16 residues. Germline V gives CDR1 SGHAT, CDR2 FQNNGV. Trimming shortened V by 3 bases and J by 0 bases, and 14 bases separated the two germline ends. CDR3 sequence reads: CASSLGIRGMNTEAFF. In DNA, the CDR3 is TGTGCCAGCAGCTTGGGTATCAGGGGCATGAACACTGAAGCTTTCTTT.

J is TRBJ2-6 and V is TRBV5-4; 9 bases are a match to TRBD2. Germline V gene sequence: CDR1 SGHNT, CDR2 YYREEE (reference sequence). Germline trimming cut 8 bases from V and 0 bases from J; bases unmatched to any gene: 6. This CDR3 contains 16 residues. The CDR3 DNA reads TGTGCCAGTACGACTAGCGGCAGCTCTGGGGCCAACGTCCTGACTTTC. This encodes CASTTSGSSGANVLTF.

Concerning this clone itself: Other DNA sequences in this sample translate to the same CDR3. The chain links TRBV29-1 to TRBJ2-7; D not certain. This CDR3 has 11 amino acids. The germline V and J ends were trimmed by 4 bases and 0 bases, with 4 bases remaining between them. In germline, CDR1 is SQVTM, CDR2 ANQGSEA. CDR3 DNA sequence: TGCAGCGTTGGTGGCTCCTACGAGCAGTACTTC. Protein: CSVGGSYEQYF.

The chain uses TRBV10-3 and TRBJ2-1, with 12 bases that match TRBD2. The junction had 9 bases not matched to a gene; V was cut back by 6 bases and J by 0 bases. The CDR3 runs to 18 residues. Looked up from germline, CDR1 is ENHRY and CDR2 is SYGVKD. The CDR3 coding sequence is TGTGCCATCAGAACGGGGACTAGCGGGTCCCCCTCCTACAATGAGCAGTTCTTC. It specifies CAIRTGTSGSPSYNEQFF.

Points on this clone: The same CDR3 arises from other DNA sequences in this sample as well. This chain links TRBV4-1 with TRBJ2-1; 7 bases fit TRBD2. J was trimmed by 2 bases and V by 5 bases; bases with no gene match: 0. The CDR3 loop spans 13 amino acids. Per the germline V gene, CDR1 is MGHRA and CDR2 is YSYEKL. The CDR3, as DNA: TGCGCCAGCAGCGGACTAGCCTACAATGAGCAGTTCTTC. Translation: CASSGLAYNEQFF.

V and J are TRBV27 and TRBJ1-5; no clear D. V shed 0 bases and J shed 2 bases, with 8 bases lying between them. The CDR3 consists of 15 residues. Per the germline V gene, CDR1 is MNHEY and CDR2 is SMNVEV (reference sequence). The CDR3 bases are TGTGCCAGCAGTTTATCACGGTGGGGCAATCAGCCCCAGCATTTT. This encodes CASSLSRWGNQPQHF.

This CDR3 is CASSERPRGMTVRYYEQYF. The CDR3 region has the DNA TGTGCCAGCAGTGAAAGGCCCCGAGGGATGACAGTTCGATACTACGAGCAGTACTTC. The rearrangement links TRBV6-1 to TRBJ2-7; D tentatively fits TRBD1 or TRBD2 (5 bases each). The V and J ends lost 2 bases and 3 bases respectively, with 26 bases between them. Germline V lookup: CDR1 MNHNS, CDR2 SASEGT. The CDR3 totals 19 residues.

CDR3 nucleotide sequence: TGTGCCACCAGCAGCGAAGGGGGGTTGGGATACGAGCAGTACTTC. It encodes CATSSEGGLGYEQYF. V gene TRBV15 combines with J gene TRBJ2-7; possibly TRBD1 or TRBD2 for D (6 bases each). The CDR3 is made up of 15 amino acids. V was pared by 3 bases and J by 4 bases, with 16 bases between. From germline, CDR1 is LNHNV and CDR2 YYDKDF (reference sequence).

This chain uses TRBV28 with TRBJ2-5; perhaps D is TRBD1 or TRBD2 (6 bases each). The length of the CDR3 is 17 residues. V was clipped by 6 bases and J by 1 base, with 21 bases between them. In germline, CDR1 is MDHEN, CDR2 SYDVKM. CDR3 DNA: TGTGCCAGCAGCCCCCTGTGGGGGGCCGGGCCCCAAGAGACCCAGTACTTC. Amino acid sequence: CASSPLWGAGPQETQYF.

The chain recombines TRBV6-1 with TRBJ2-7; D might be TRBD1 (6 bases). The CDR3 consists of 14 residues. Germline CDR1 and CDR2: MNHNS and SASEGT. V lost 8 bases and J 3 bases, leaving 17 bases between the germline ends. The CDR3 reads CASGVFNRVYEQYF. Here the CDR3 DNA reads TGTGCCAGCGGGGTCTTTAACAGGGTCTACGAGCAGTACTTC.

The chain combines TRBV6-5 with TRBJ2-3; weak D call: TRBD1 (5 bases). Germline V gives CDR1 MNHEY, CDR2 SVGAGI. Trimming shortened V by 2 bases and J by 7 bases, and 7 bases separated the two germline ends. The CDR3 runs 12 residues. The CDR3 sequence is CASSYDSHTQYF. CDR3 bases: TGTGCCAGCAGTTACGACAGCCATACGCAGTATTTT.

J is TRBJ2-2 and V is TRBV11-2; tentatively, D is TRBD2 (5 bases). The CDR3 is made up of 14 amino acids. V was shortened by 5 bases and J by 6 bases, with 13 bases between the two germline ends. CDR1 is SGHAT and CDR2 is FQNNGV in the germline V gene. CDR3 nucleotides: TGTGCCAGCAGCCCGAGCCTAGCCTCCGGGGAGCTGTTTTTT. It is translated as CASSPSLASGELFF. The variable domain in full, with the rest retrieved from reference TRBV11-2 and TRBJ2-2, is EAGVAQSPRYKIIEKRQSVAFWCNPISGHATLYWYQQILGQGPKLLIQFQNNGVVDDSQLPKDRFSAERLKGVDSTLKIQPAKLEDSAVYLCASSPSLASGELFFGEGSRLTVL.

The chain is built from TRBV4-1 and TRBJ1-1; possible D gene TRBD1, 5 bases. Trimming left V 1 base short and J 1 base short, with 13 bases between. CDR3 length: 16 amino acids. CDR1 is MGHRA, CDR2 YSYEKL, per germline. The CDR3 coding sequence is TGCGCCAGCAGCCAAGCCAGCCGGGGCGGGAACACTGAAGCTTTCTTT. Translating it yields CASSQASRGGNTEAFF.

The V and J genes are TRBV5-4 and TRBJ2-7; D is undetermined. CDR1 is SGHNT and CDR2 is YYREEE in the germline V gene (reference sequence). This CDR3 has 14 residues. V was pared by 5 bases and J by 3 bases, with 15 bases between. The CDR3 spells CASRLKDGDYEQYF. As DNA, the CDR3 is TGTGCCAGCAGACTGAAGGATGGAGACTACGAGCAGTACTTC.

On this clone itself: The germline gene is not matched at one end of the junction; a read error may be the cause. The CDR3 DNA follows: TGTGCCAGCAGTCAAGCCTTGGGACAGCTATACGAGCAGTACTTC. It codes for CASSQALGQLYEQYF. The gene calls are TRBV6-1 and TRBJ2-7; 7 nucleotides agree with TRBD1. Germline CDR1 and CDR2: MNHNS and SASEGT. This CDR3 has 15 residues.